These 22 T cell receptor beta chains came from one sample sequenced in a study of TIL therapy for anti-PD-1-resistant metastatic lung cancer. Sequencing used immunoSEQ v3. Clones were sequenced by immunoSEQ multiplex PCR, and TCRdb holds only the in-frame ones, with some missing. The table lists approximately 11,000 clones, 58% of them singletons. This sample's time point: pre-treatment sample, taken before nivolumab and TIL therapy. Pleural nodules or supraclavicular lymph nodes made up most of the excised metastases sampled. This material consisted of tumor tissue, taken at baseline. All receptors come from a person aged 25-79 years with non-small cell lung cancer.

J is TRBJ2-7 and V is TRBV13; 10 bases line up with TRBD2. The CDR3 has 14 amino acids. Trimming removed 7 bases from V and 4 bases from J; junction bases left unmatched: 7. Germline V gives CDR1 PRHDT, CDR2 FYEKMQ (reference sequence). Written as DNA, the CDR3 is TGTGCCAGCAAGTCTAGCGGGAGTTATTACGAGCAGTACTTC. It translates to CASKSSGSYYEQYF.

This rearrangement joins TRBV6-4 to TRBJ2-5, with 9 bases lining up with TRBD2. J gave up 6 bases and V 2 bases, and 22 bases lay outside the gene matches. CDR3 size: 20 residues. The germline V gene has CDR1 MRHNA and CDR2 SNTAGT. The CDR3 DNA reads TGTGCCAGCAGTGACCCCGGGACACGCATGGAGCGGGGGGCTCTACAGACCCAGTACTTC. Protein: CASSDPGTRMERGALQTQYF.

The CDR3 sequence: CASSLDGYEQFF. CDR3 coding DNA: TGCGCCAGCAGTCTAGATGGATACGAGCAGTTCTTC. The chain links TRBV10-1 to TRBJ2-1; unclear D gene. This CDR3 comprises 12 residues. CDR1 is WNHNN, CDR2 SYGVQD, per germline (reference sequence). The V end was cut by 5 bases, the J end by 10 bases, with 12 bases between.

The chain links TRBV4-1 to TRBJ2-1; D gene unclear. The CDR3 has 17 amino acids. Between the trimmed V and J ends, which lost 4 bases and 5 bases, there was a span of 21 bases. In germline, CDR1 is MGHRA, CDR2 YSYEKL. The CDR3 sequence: CASSPRLTLQDHNEQFF. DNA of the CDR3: TGCGCCAGCAGCCCCCGACTGACTCTTCAAGACCACAATGAGCAGTTCTTC.

The CDR3: CASSQDTFERDTQYF. CDR3 DNA: TGCGCCAGCAGCCAAGATACTTTCGAGCGGGATACGCAGTATTTT. The rearrangement links TRBV4-1 to TRBJ2-3; tentatively, D is TRBD2 (5 bases). This CDR3 contains 15 residues. Trimming stripped 0 bases from V and 6 bases from J, with 13 bases between. Germline CDR1 reads MGHRA; CDR2 reads YSYEKL.

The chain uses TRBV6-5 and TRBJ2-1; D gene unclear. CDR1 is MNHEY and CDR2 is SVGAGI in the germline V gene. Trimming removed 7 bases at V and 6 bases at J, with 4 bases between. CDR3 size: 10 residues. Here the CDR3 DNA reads TGTGCCAGCATCAGCAATGAGCAGTTCTTC. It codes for CASISNEQFF.

CDR3 DNA sequence: TGCAGCACATCGCGAGAACGGGGGGGCCCCACCGATACGCAGTATTTT. Protein sequence: CSTSRERGGPTDTQYF. This chain connects TRBV29-1 to TRBJ2-3, with 8 bases aligning to TRBD2. Looked up from germline, CDR1 is SQVTM and CDR2 is ANQGSEA. The trim removed 8 bases at V and 6 bases at J, leaving 19 bases unmatched. The CDR3 has 16 residues.

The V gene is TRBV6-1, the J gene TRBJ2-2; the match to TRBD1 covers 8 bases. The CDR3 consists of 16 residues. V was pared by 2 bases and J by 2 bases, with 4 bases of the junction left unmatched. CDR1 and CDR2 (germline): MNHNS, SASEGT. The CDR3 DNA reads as TGTGCCAGCAGTGAACGGGCAGGGGGCAACACCGGGGAGCTGTTTTTT. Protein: CASSERAGGNTGELFF.

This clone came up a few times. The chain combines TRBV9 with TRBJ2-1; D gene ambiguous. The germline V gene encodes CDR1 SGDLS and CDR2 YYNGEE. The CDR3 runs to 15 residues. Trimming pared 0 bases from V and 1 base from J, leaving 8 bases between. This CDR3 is CASSVVTTSYNEQFF. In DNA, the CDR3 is TGTGCCAGCAGCGTAGTAACAACTTCCTACAATGAGCAGTTCTTC.

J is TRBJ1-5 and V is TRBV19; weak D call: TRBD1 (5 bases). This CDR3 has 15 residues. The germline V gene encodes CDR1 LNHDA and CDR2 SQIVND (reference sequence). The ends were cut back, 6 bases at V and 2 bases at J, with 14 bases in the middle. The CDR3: CASRVRGLGNQPQHF. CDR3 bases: TGTGCCAGTAGAGTGAGGGGTTTGGGCAATCAGCCCCAGCATTTT.

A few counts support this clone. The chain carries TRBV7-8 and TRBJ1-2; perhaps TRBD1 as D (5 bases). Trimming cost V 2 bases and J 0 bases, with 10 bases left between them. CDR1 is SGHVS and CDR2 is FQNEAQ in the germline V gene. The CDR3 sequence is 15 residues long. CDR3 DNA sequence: TGTGCCAGCAGCTTAATGACAGAAGCTAACTATGGCTACACCTTC. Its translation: CASSLMTEANYGYTF.

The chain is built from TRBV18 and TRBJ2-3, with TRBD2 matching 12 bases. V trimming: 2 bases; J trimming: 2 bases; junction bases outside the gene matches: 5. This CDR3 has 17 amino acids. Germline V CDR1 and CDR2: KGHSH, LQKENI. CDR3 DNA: TGTGCCAGCTCACCAAAATGGACTAGCGGGACCACAGATACGCAGTATTTT. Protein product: CASSPKWTSGTTDTQYF. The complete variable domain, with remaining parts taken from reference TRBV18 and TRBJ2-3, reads NAGVMQNPRHLVRRRGQEARLRCSPMKGHSHVYWYRQLPEEGLKFMVYLQKENIIDESGMPKERFSAEFPKEGPSILRIQQVVRGDSAAYFCASSPKWTSGTTDTQYFGPGTRLTVL.

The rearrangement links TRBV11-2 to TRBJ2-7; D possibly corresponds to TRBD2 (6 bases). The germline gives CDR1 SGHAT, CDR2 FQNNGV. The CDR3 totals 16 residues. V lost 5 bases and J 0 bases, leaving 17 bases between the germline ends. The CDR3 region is CASSDPGGVTSYEQYF. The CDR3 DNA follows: TGTGCCAGCAGCGACCCCGGGGGAGTAACCTCCTACGAGCAGTACTTC.

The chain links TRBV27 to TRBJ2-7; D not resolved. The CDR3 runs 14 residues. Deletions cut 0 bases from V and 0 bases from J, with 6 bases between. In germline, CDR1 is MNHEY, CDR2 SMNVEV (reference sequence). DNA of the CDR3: TGTGCCAGCAGTTTATCGTGGAGCTCCTACGAGCAGTACTTC. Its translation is CASSLSWSSYEQYF.

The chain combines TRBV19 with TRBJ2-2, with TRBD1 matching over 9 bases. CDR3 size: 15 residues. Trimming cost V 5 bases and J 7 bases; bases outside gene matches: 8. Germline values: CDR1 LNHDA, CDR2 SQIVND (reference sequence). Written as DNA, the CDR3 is TGTGCCAGTAGTCGGACAGGGGTCGGTGGCGGGGAGCTGTTTTTT. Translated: CASSRTGVGGGELFF.

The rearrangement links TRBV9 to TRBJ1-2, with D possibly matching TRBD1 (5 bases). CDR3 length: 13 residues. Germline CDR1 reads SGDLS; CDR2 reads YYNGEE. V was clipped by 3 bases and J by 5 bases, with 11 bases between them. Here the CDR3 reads CASSASTVYGYTF. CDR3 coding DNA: TGTGCCAGCAGCGCTTCGACAGTTTATGGCTACACCTTC. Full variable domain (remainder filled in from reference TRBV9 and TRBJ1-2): DSGVTQTPKHLITATGQRVTLRCSPRSGDLSVYWYQQSLDQGLQFLIQYYNGEERAKGNILERFSAQQFPDLHSELNLSSLELGDSALYFCASSASTVYGYTFGSGTRLTVV.

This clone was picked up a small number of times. DNA for the CDR3: TGTGCCAGCAGCGTAGCTTGGCAGAACACTGAAGCTTTCTTT. Protein: CASSVAWQNTEAFF. V usage is TRBV9 and J usage is TRBJ1-1; D uncertain. Trimming stripped 0 bases from V and 1 base from J, with 7 bases between. The CDR3 is 14 amino acids. Germline V gene lookup returns CDR1 SGDLS and CDR2 YYNGEE.

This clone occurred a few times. The CDR3 DNA follows: TGCGCCAGCAGTGAAACAGGGGGGATCTCTGGGGCCAACGTCCTGACTTTC. As protein: CASSETGGISGANVLTF. The rearrangement uses TRBV10-2 and TRBJ2-6, with 8 bases lining up with TRBD1. From germline, CDR1 is WSHSY and CDR2 SAAADI. Unmatched junction bases numbered 4, after V lost 3 bases and J lost 0 bases. CDR3 length: 17 residues.

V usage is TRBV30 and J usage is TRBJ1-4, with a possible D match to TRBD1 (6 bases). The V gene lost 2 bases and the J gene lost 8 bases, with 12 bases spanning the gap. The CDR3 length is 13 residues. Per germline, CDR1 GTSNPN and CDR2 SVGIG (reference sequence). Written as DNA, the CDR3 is TGTGCCTGGAGTCGCCAGGGGATCGAAAAACTGTTTTTT. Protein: CAWSRQGIEKLFF.

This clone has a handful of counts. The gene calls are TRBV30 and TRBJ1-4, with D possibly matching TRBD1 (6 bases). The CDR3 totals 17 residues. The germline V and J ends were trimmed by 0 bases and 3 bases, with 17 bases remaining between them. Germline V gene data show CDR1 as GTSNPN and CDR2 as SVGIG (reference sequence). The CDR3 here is CAWSVPNGGGPNEKLFF. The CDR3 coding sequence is TGTGCCTGGAGTGTACCGAATGGGGGGGGGCCTAATGAAAAACTGTTTTTT.

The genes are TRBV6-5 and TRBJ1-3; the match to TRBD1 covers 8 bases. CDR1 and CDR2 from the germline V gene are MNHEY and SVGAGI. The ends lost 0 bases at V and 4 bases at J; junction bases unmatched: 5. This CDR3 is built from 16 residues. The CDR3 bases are TGTGCCAGCAGTTACTCGGCAGGGGGCTCCGGAAACACCATATATTTT. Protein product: CASSYSAGGSGNTIYF.

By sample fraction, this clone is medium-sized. CDR3 residues: CAWSRDRATEAFF. The CDR3 DNA reads as TGTGCCTGGAGCCGGGACAGGGCAACTGAAGCTTTCTTT. The V gene is TRBV30, the J gene TRBJ1-1, with TRBD1 matching 9 bases. With V trimmed by 3 bases and J by 5 bases, 4 bases remained unmatched. The CDR3 loop spans 13 amino acids. CDR1 is GTSNPN, CDR2 SVGIG, per germline (reference sequence).